Described below is a single T cell receptor (beta chain) sequence and its context. No antigen is known for it. RNA transcripts served as the template for amplifying TCR beta CDR3 regions. The HTBI primer set served for first-round RT-PCR of the TCR CDR3. One entry per CDR3 protein results from TCRdb running MiXCR on the multiplex PCR reads. The sample has 490,000 or so distinct CDR3 sequences, 46% seen once. These data are taken from a study of T cells in Graves' hyperthyroidism and ophthalmopathy. Findings of the study overall: A 13 V-J model separated ophthalmopathy from stable hyperthyroidism. Blood also held most thyroid clonotypes expanded beyond 0.001.

Uncontrolled infection, other autoimmune disease, pregnancy or lactation barred patients from enrollment. Germline V gene sequence: CDR1 SGHTA, CDR2 FQGTGA. The CDR3 is made up of 14 amino acids. V lost 7 bases, J lost 2 bases, and 7 bases stayed unmatched. Specimen: peripheral blood or thyroid tissue (not recorded which). The chain links TRBV7-3 to TRBJ2-5, with 7 nucleotides matching TRBD1. The TCR sequence derives from an adult woman with Graves' disease, either hyperthyroidism or ophthalmopathy (not recorded which). The CDR3 is CASMPGTVQETQYF. The CDR3 DNA follows: TGTGCCAGCATGCCCGGGACAGTGCAAGAGACCCAGTACTTC.